This T cell receptor (beta chain) stems from a study of human T cells and chemical hapten exposure. Study-wide results and limits: Among expanded TCRs, significantly more large CDR3 similarity clusters formed than among controls. TCRs above 1 in 1000 frequency did not change with DPC sensitization.

This clonotype was seen a handful of times. What it recognizes is unknown. Time point given: pre-sensitization, week 0. This sample's treatment: therapeutic diphenylcyclopropenone sensitization with weekly scalp DPC. The germline V gene encodes CDR1 MGHRA and CDR2 YSYEKL. CDR3 size: 13 residues. Trimming pared 0 bases from V and 9 bases from J, leaving 9 bases between. The library tagged each cDNA molecule with unique molecular identifiers. TCRdb re-called the RACE reads through MiXCR, storing one row per CDR3 protein. The table has over 300,000 distinct CDR3 sequences, roughly 5% seen once. This TCR was recovered from a woman aged 45-65 years with alopecia areata. Some clones in this sample may be carry-over from other donors' samples. This chain uses TRBV4-1 with TRBJ2-1; no reliable D call. The input for sequencing was whole blood, taken in connection with sensitization to the hapten diphenylcyclopropenone (DPC). The CDR3 nucleotides read TGCGCCAGCAGCCAAGATAAGGTAGCTGAGCAGTTCTTC. As protein: CASSQDKVAEQFF.